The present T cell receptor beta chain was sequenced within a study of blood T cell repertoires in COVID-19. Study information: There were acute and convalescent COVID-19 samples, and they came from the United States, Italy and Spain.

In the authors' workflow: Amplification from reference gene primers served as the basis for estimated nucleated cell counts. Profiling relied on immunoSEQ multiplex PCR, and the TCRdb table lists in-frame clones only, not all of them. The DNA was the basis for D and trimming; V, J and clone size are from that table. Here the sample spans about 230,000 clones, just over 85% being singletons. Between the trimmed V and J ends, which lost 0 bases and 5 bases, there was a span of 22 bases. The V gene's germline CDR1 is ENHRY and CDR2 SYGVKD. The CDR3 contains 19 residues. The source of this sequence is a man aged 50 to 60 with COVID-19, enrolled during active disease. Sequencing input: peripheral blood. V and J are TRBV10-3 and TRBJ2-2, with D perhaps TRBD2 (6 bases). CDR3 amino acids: CAISESPGSPAGGTGELFF. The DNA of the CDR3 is TGTGCCATCAGTGAGTCTCCCGGGAGCCCTGCTGGGGGAACCGGGGAGCTGTTTTTT.